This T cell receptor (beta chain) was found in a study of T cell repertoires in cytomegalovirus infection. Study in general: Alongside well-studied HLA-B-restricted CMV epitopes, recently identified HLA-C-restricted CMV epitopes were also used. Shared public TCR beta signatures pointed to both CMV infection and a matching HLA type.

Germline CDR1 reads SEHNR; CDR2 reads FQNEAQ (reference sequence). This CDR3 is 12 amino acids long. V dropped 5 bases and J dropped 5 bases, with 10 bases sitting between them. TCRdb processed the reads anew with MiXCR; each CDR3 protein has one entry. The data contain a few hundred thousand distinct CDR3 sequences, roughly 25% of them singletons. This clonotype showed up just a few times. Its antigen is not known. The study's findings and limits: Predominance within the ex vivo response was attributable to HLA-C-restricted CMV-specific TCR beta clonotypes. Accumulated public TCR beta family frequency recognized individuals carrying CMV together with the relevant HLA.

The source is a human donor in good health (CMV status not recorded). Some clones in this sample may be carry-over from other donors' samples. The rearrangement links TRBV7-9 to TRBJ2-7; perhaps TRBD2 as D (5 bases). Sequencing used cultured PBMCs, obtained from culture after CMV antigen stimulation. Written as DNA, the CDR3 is TGTGCCAGCAGCACCCGGGGAGACGAGCAGTACTTC. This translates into CASSTRGDEQYF.